The 13 T cell receptor beta chains below were found in one sample sequenced in a study of response to subunit inactivated influenza vaccine. One entry per CDR3 protein results from TCRdb running MiXCR on the RT-PCR reads. The table records hundreds of thousands of distinct CDR3 sequences, around 14% of them present only once. Material: PBMCs from blood, obtained less than 15 days before vaccination. The receptors originated from a man aged 45 to 65 who received an inactivated influenza vaccine.

The gene calls are TRBV4-1 and TRBJ2-3; D is possibly TRBD1 (6 bases). Trimming removed 3 bases at V and 1 base at J, with 11 bases between. CDR1 and CDR2 from the germline V gene are MGHRA and YSYEKL. The CDR3 covers 15 residues. Written as DNA, the CDR3 is TGCGCCAGCAGCCAGGGGGCAGGGGGCACAGATACGCAGTATTTT. It is translated as CASSQGAGGTDTQYF.

The table lists this clonotype with a few counts. The rearrangement joins TRBV11-3 to TRBJ2-7; 10 bases align to TRBD1. V was pared by 5 bases and J by 3 bases, with 13 bases of the junction left unmatched. Germline-derived CDR1 and CDR2 are SGHNT and YENEEA. The length of the CDR3 is 17 residues. CDR3 nucleotide sequence: TGTGCCAGCAGCCGAGGGACAGGGGTTTTGCTTCTCTACGAGCAGTACTTC. The encoded protein is CASSRGTGVLLLYEQYF.

This clonotype was counted at least ten times. The chain couples TRBV20-1 to TRBJ1-1; perhaps TRBD1 as D (5 bases). This CDR3 has 13 residues. V shed 8 bases and J shed 4 bases, with 17 bases lying between them. Germline V gene lookup returns CDR1 DFQATT and CDR2 SNEGSKA (reference sequence). For the CDR3, the DNA is TGCAGTCGATACCGGGACTCCAGCACTGAAGCTTTCTTT. Its translation is CSRYRDSSTEAFF.

This clonotype came up a few times. V is TRBV12-3 or TRBV12-4 and J is TRBJ2-3, with 7 bases matching TRBD2. The CDR3 is 12 amino acids. V trimming: 8 bases; J trimming: 2 bases; junction bases outside the gene matches: 1. This CDR3 reads CASGRDTDTQYF. The CDR3 bases are TGTGCCAGCGGGAGGGACACAGATACGCAGTATTTT.

This chain joins TRBV28 and TRBJ2-1; D unresolved. The V gene's germline CDR1 is MDHEN and CDR2 SYDVKM. The CDR3 has 16 residues. Trimming removed 3 bases at V and 0 bases at J, with 12 bases between. The CDR3 is CASSFPRTGSYNEQFF. The CDR3 DNA is TGTGCCAGCAGTTTCCCCCGGACCGGCTCCTACAATGAGCAGTTCTTC.

This sequence joins TRBV27 and TRBJ2-2; TRBD1 agrees at 7 bases. Per germline, CDR1 MNHEY and CDR2 SMNVEV (reference sequence). With 4 bases clipped from V and 6 bases from J, the junction kept 8 bases outside the gene matches. CDR3 length: 15 residues. The CDR3 loop reads CASSSQGPQPGELFF. Written as DNA, the CDR3 is TGTGCCAGCAGTTCACAGGGGCCACAACCCGGGGAGCTGTTTTTT.

This clonotype showed up just a few times. This rearrangement joins TRBV12-3 or TRBV12-4 to TRBJ1-5; D is ambiguous. CDR3 length: 16 residues. Trimming took 2 bases from V and 0 from J, leaving 11 bases between them. CDR3 amino acids: CASSLSRGGSNQPQHF. The CDR3 DNA reads as TGTGCCAGCAGTTTAAGTCGCGGCGGTAGCAATCAGCCCCAGCATTTT.

A few counts support this clonotype. The V gene is TRBV12-3 or TRBV12-4, the J gene TRBJ2-7; 11 bases align to TRBD1. CDR3 length: 16 residues. Losses at the gene ends were 6 bases for V and 3 bases for J; bases not matched to a gene: 10. The CDR3 bases are TGTGCCAGCAGCCCCCTACCGGGACAGGGGGGCTACGAGCAGTACTTC. Translation: CASSPLPGQGGYEQYF.

This clonotype was picked up a small number of times. This chain's CDR3 is CASSISGRIYEQYF. The DNA for the CDR3 is TGTGCCAGCAGTATTAGCGGGAGGATCTACGAGCAGTACTTC. This sequence joins TRBV27 and TRBJ2-7; 10 bases match TRBD2. CDR1 and CDR2 (germline): MNHEY, SMNVEV (reference sequence). This CDR3 is built from 14 residues. J was trimmed by 3 bases and V by 5 bases; bases with no gene match: 4.

This clonotype was found many times. The chain employs TRBV6-1 and TRBJ2-1; D remains ambiguous. The germline gives CDR1 MNHNS, CDR2 SASEGT. The CDR3 covers 15 residues. Trimming took 6 bases from V and 3 from J, leaving 15 bases between them. CDR3 protein: CASSILSGFYNEQFF. The CDR3 DNA is TGTGCCAGCAGCATACTTTCCGGGTTCTACAATGAGCAGTTCTTC.

This clonotype was detected only a few times. The J gene is TRBJ2-2, the V gene TRBV7-8; D unresolved. V lost 1 base to trimming and J lost 0 bases, with 9 bases between them. The CDR3 consists of 16 residues. CDR1 is SGHVS and CDR2 is FQNEAQ in the germline V gene. The CDR3 sequence is CASSLGTSPNTGELFF. CDR3 bases: TGTGCCAGCAGCTTAGGGACGTCGCCGAACACCGGGGAGCTGTTTTTT.

There are a few counts of this clonotype. This chain links TRBV5-1 with TRBJ2-3; either TRBD1 or TRBD2 may supply D (5 bases each). The V end lost 0 bases, the J end lost 3 bases, and 14 bases lay between the germline ends. Germline CDR1 and CDR2: SGHRS and YFSETQ. The CDR3 sequence is 16 residues long. The DNA for the CDR3 is TGCGCCAGCAGCTTGGAGGGGAGAGTTAGGACAGATACGCAGTATTTT. Protein product: CASSLEGRVRTDTQYF.

The chain joins TRBV20-1 to TRBJ2-3; D gene unclear. V was pared by 4 bases and J by 4 bases, with 15 bases between. The CDR3 has 14 amino acids. Germline V lookup: CDR1 DFQATT, CDR2 SNEGSKA (reference sequence). CDR3 in DNA: TGCAGTGCTATCTTGTGGAGTAGCTCAGATACGCAGTATTTT. Translated: CSAILWSSSDTQYF.